Sequencing of this T cell receptor (beta chain) was carried out in a study of T-cell memory formation after mild COVID-19. Background on the study: Clusters of TCRs were largely donor specific. Study-level points and caveats: Researchers could not confirm that second-wave clones peaking on day 37 targeted SARS-CoV-2. Researchers report contracting CD4+ clones mostly in CM and EM, with CD8+ clones in EMRA.

On this clonotype itself: Antigen: not known.

Trimming removed 6 bases at V and 3 bases at J, with 11 bases between. This CDR3 contains 13 residues. In germline, CDR1 is ENHRY, CDR2 SYGVKD. A 5'RACE reaction primed in the constant segment made cDNA libraries of TCR alpha and TCR beta, and these carried sample barcodes and UMIs. TCRdb reprocessed the 5' RACE reads with MiXCR, giving one entry per CDR3 protein. The data show more than 200,000 distinct CDR3 sequences, 16% seen once. The V and J genes are TRBV10-3 and TRBJ2-5, with D perhaps TRBD1 or TRBD2 (5 bases each). The receptor was isolated from a man aged 18 to 30 who had mild COVID-19 (a few samples of this study predate the infection). Cell type and time point are not known. The sequenced sample consisted of PBMCs or a T cell subset sorted from them (not recorded which). The chain's CDR3 is CAISGTEEETQYF. CDR3 coding DNA: TGTGCCATCAGCGGGACGGAGGAAGAGACCCAGTACTTC.